Listed here are 4 T cell receptor beta chains from one sample, sequenced in a study of T cells in Graves' hyperthyroidism and ophthalmopathy. The investigators amplified TCR beta CDR3 regions from RNA transcripts. TCR CDR3 regions were first amplified by RT-PCR with HTBI primers. TCRdb reprocessed the multiplex PCR reads via MiXCR and lists one record per CDR3 protein. The table lists some 600,000 distinct CDR3 sequences, about 15% of them singletons, with more than 4.5% in the top ten. Sequenced sample: blood. These receptors originate from a young woman with Graves' hyperthyroidism that later progressed to Graves' ophthalmopathy.

This clonotype was found many times. The chain couples TRBV19 to TRBJ1-5, with D unresolved. The CDR3 consists of 13 residues. Germline V CDR1 and CDR2: LNHDA, SQIVND (reference sequence). The V and J ends lost 3 bases and 2 bases respectively, with 5 bases between them. Here the CDR3 DNA reads TGTGCCAGTAGTATGGAGGGCAATCAGCCCCAGCATTTT. This encodes CASSMEGNQPQHF.

V gene TRBV20-1 combines with J gene TRBJ1-5; 10 bases fit TRBD1. The V segment lost 5 bases and the J segment 11 bases; nucleotides outside the gene matches: 9. CDR3 length: 13 amino acids. Germline CDR1 and CDR2: DFQATT and SNEGSKA (reference sequence). The CDR3 DNA reads as TGCAGTGCTGCAACGGGACAGGGGAGGGCCCAGCATTTT. Amino acids: CSAATGQGRAQHF.

This clonotype appeared many times. The chain combines TRBV5-6 with TRBJ2-2; D is unclear. The CDR3 spans 14 residues. Germline V gene data show CDR1 as SGHDT and CDR2 as YYEEEE. Trimming left V 5 bases short and J 5 bases short, with 13 bases between. This CDR3 reads CASSPDKRTGELFF. The CDR3 DNA follows: TGTGCCAGCAGTCCAGACAAGAGGACCGGGGAGCTGTTTTTT.

This clonotype was observed many times. CDR3 nucleotide sequence: TGCAGTGCTAGAGTTAGGGGGGCCCGGAGCACTGAAGCTTTCTTT. Protein product: CSARVRGARSTEAFF. V usage is TRBV20-1 and J usage is TRBJ1-1; a possible D gene is TRBD1 (6 bases). Deletions cut 1 base from V and 4 bases from J, with 16 bases between. Germline V lookup: CDR1 DFQATT, CDR2 SNEGSKA (reference sequence). The CDR3 has 15 amino acids.